Listed below are T cell receptor beta chains from one sample, sequenced in a study of blood T cells in healthy people across ages. TCRdb re-called the 5' RACE reads through MiXCR, storing one row per CDR3 protein. The sample holds around 780,000 distinct CDR3 sequences; roughly 50% are singletons and the top ten take 25% to 30%. Sequencing was performed on blood. Receptor source: a man in his forties in good health. Each CDR3 is given with its conserved first and last residue. D genes are given only for firm matches. The listing skips clone size in some rows; elsewhere it reads once, few, many or a size class.

cdr3_length j_call d_call clone_size v_call cdr3_aa cdr3_nt
13 TRBJ1-2 TRBD1 NA TRBV6-5 CASSYQGDYGYTF TGTGCCAGCAGTTATCAGGGGGACTATGGCTACACCTTC
14 TRBJ2-1 TRBD2 NA TRBV6-2/TRBV6-3 CASSPHAGDNEQFF TGTGCCAGCAGTCCCCACGCGGGAGACAATGAGCAGTTCTTC
15 TRBJ1-1 NA NA TRBV27 CASKNPTGIGTEAFF TGTGCCAGCAAAAATCCCACAGGGATCGGGACTGAAGCTTTCTTT
14 TRBJ2-1 NA NA TRBV29-1 CSVDITMAGGEQFF TGCAGCGTTGACATAACTATGGCAGGAGGTGAGCAGTTCTTC
16 TRBJ2-3 TRBD2 NA TRBV7-2 CASSLNSGRGTDTQYF TGTGCCAGCAGCTTAAACAGCGGGAGGGGCACAGATACGCAGTATTTT
15 TRBJ1-2 NA NA TRBV12-3/TRBV12-4 CASSLGGSGNYGYTF TGTGCCAGCAGTCTAGGAGGGAGTGGTAACTATGGCTACACCTTC
14 TRBJ1-4 NA NA TRBV2 CASSELTDNEKLFF TGTGCCAGCAGTGAATTGACAGATAATGAAAAACTGTTTTTT
13 TRBJ1-1 NA few TRBV27 CASSLSMTAEAFF TGTGCCAGCAGTTTATCGATGACAGCTGAAGCTTTCTTT
14 TRBJ2-1 TRBD1 NA TRBV4-2 CASSTRTGANEQFF TGTGCCAGCAGCACCCGGACAGGGGCCAATGAGCAGTTCTTC
15 TRBJ2-1 NA NA TRBV9 CASSPGYLGLAEQFF TGTGCCAGCAGCCCGGGCTACCTGGGACTTGCTGAGCAGTTCTTC
15 TRBJ1-5 NA NA TRBV27 CASSKGTGANQPQHF TGTGCCAGCAGCAAAGGGACCGGGGCTAATCAGCCCCAGCATTTT
11 TRBJ2-1 NA NA TRBV20-1 CSARGPGEQFF TGCAGTGCTAGAGGCCCTGGGGAGCAGTTCTTC
14 TRBJ1-1 TRBD1 NA TRBV12-3/TRBV12-4 CASSVTGVDTEAFF TGTGCCAGCAGTGTTACAGGGGTTGACACTGAAGCTTTCTTT
14 TRBJ2-7 TRBD2 NA TRBV18 CASSPTGDYNEQYF TGTGCCAGCTCACCTACGGGGGACTACAACGAGCAGTACTTC
14 TRBJ1-6 TRBD1 many TRBV7-2 CASSPGQGNSPLHF TGTGCCAGCAGCCCGGGACAGGGTAATTCACCCCTCCACTTT
14 TRBJ2-5 NA few TRBV2 CASSRKQDQETQYF TGTGCCAGCAGTCGAAAACAAGACCAAGAGACCCAGTACTTC
12 TRBJ2-7 NA few TRBV12-3/TRBV12-4 CASSLARNEQYF TGTGCCAGCAGTTTGGCTCGTAACGAGCAGTACTTC
19 TRBJ2-3 TRBD2 NA TRBV6-1 CASSEGGASGTGTTDTQYF TGTGCCAGCAGTGAAGGGGGGGCTAGCGGGACTGGGACCACAGATACGCAGTATTTT
15 TRBJ2-1 TRBD2 few TRBV4-3 CASSSTGGAYNEQFF TGCGCCAGCAGTTCTACGGGAGGGGCCTACAATGAGCAGTTCTTC
15 TRBJ2-7 NA NA TRBV20-1 CSARAPAGRAYEQYF TGCAGTGCTAGAGCCCCAGCGGGCAGGGCCTACGAGCAGTACTTC
15 TRBJ2-7 NA NA TRBV12-3/TRBV12-4 CASTWQGRGAYEQYF TGTGCCAGCACTTGGCAGGGTAGGGGGGCCTACGAGCAGTACTTC
15 TRBJ1-5 NA NA TRBV7-2 CASSNGDFPNQPQHF TGTGCCAGCAGTAACGGGGACTTTCCGAATCAGCCCCAGCATTTT
15 TRBJ2-7 TRBD2 NA TRBV28 CASESGTTSSYEQYF TGTGCCAGCGAATCGGGGACTACCAGCTCCTACGAGCAGTACTTC
11 TRBJ2-5 NA NA TRBV20-1 CSAFYKETQYF TGCAGTGCTTTCTACAAAGAGACCCAGTACTTC
15 TRBJ2-5 NA NA TRBV4-1 CASSQVVRAFETQYF TGCGCCAGCAGCCAAGTTGTTCGGGCTTTCGAGACCCAGTACTTC
14 TRBJ2-3 NA few TRBV12-3/TRBV12-4 CASRARTVTDTQYF TGTGCCAGCAGGGCCCGGACCGTCACAGATACGCAGTATTTT
16 TRBJ2-1 TRBD2 NA TRBV24-1 CATSDQGAGERGEQFF TGTGCCACCAGTGATCAAGGAGCGGGGGAAAGGGGTGAGCAGTTCTTC
14 TRBJ2-3 NA few TRBV5-1 CASSPDSPTDTQYF TGCGCCAGCAGCCCGGACAGCCCCACAGATACGCAGTATTTT
17 TRBJ1-2 NA NA TRBV4-2 CASSPAEGRTINYGYTF TGTGCCAGCAGCCCCGCAGAGGGGCGAACGATCAACTATGGCTACACCTTC
19 TRBJ1-6 NA NA TRBV28 CASTIEGVRVGSYNSPLHF TGTGCCAGCACCATAGAGGGGGTTCGGGTTGGCTCCTATAATTCACCCCTCCACTTT
15 TRBJ2-7 TRBD1 NA TRBV6-5 CATKLSGTGSYEQYF TGTGCCACCAAATTGTCTGGGACAGGGTCCTACGAGCAGTACTTC
14 TRBJ1-2 TRBD1 NA TRBV28 CASSPHRDSHGYTF TGTGCCAGCAGCCCTCACCGGGACAGCCATGGCTACACCTTC
16 TRBJ1-2 NA once TRBV6-6 CATRIPYRETNYGYTF TGTGCCACCAGAATTCCTTACAGGGAAACTAACTATGGCTACACCTTC
13 TRBJ1-2 NA few TRBV6-5 CASSSGALYGYTF TGTGCCAGCAGTTCAGGGGCCCTCTATGGCTACACCTTC
17 TRBJ1-2 NA NA TRBV25-1 CASSEDTDTDIFFGYTF TGTGCCAGCAGTGAAGATACGGACACAGACATTTTCTTTGGCTACACCTTC
16 TRBJ2-5 TRBD2 NA TRBV5-5 CASSLGLAIDQETQYF TGTGCCAGCAGCTTGGGACTAGCGATAGACCAAGAGACCCAGTACTTC
14 TRBJ2-3 TRBD2 NA TRBV3-1 CASSPGLAEGTQYF TGTGCCAGCAGCCCCGGACTAGCGGAGGGTACGCAGTATTTT
15 TRBJ2-1 TRBD1 NA TRBV24-1 CATSASGQGYNEQFF TGTGCCACCAGTGCGTCGGGACAGGGCTACAATGAGCAGTTCTTC
14 TRBJ1-1 NA NA TRBV6-2/TRBV6-3 CASSRTFGSTEAFF TGTGCCAGCAGCCGAACTTTTGGGAGCACTGAAGCTTTCTTT
15 TRBJ2-5 NA NA TRBV20-1 CSAFPPTGYQETQYF TGCAGTGCTTTCCCCCCCACAGGGTACCAAGAGACCCAGTACTTC